This TCR beta chain was profiled in a study of T-cell memory formation after mild COVID-19 (dated by TCRdb to the early 2020s). With regard to the full study: TCR sequence clusters from the two donors were largely donor specific. T-cell clones expanding and contracting after mild COVID-19 in two donors were tracked by longitudinal TCRalpha and TCRbeta repertoire sequencing. Two young, previously healthy adult volunteers, one female and one male, were included in the cohort. The full study reports these points: The detection of some responding clones in pre-infection memory suggests that pre-existing cross-reactive memory T cells joined the SARS-CoV-2 response. Clones that contracted from day 15 to 85 showed balanced CD4/CD8 phenotypes, whereas a second wave of clones that expanded from day 15 to 37 leaned towards CD4+. Only two mild cases were covered in the study, and larger cohorts including severe cases with pre-infection samples were considered necessary. SARS-CoV-2 specificity of the second-wave clones peaking on day 37 was not confirmed. Contracting CD4+ clones appeared mostly in the CM and EM memory subsets, whereas CD8+ clones were enriched in EMRA.

This clonotype has at least ten counts. Its antigen is not yet known. No base quality values were provided; no much bigger clone lies one nucleotide off. The germline V gene specifies SGHTA as CDR1 and FQGNSA as CDR2. At the junction V is shortened by 1 base and J by 7 bases, with 11 bases in between. The CDR3 holds 15 amino acids from the cysteine to the phenylalanine. Only the CDR3 part of the read is kept: 45 bases, read in frame from the first base. PBMCs were isolated by Ficoll-Paque density gradient centrifugation. TCRdb lists the instrument as Illumina NovaSeq 6000. TCRalpha and TCRbeta cDNA libraries were constructed by 5'RACE with constant-segment primers, with sample barcodes and unique molecular identifiers being introduced. RNA was extracted from every sample with Trizol reagent. The libraries were amplified in two PCR steps, and the second step added a second sample barcode and Illumina TruSeq adapters. Sequencing of libraries was performed on an Illumina NovaSeq with 2 x 150 bp paired-end reads. On the authors' methods: With migec v1.2.7, reads were demultiplexed and then collapsed into UMI-guided consensus sequences. Using mixcr v2.1.11, UMI consensuses were aligned to TRA and TRB V and J templates and then assembled into clonotypes. A clonotype was counted as expanded or contracted only if both edgeR and NoisET called the change significant, with noise models trained on biological replicates. edgeR calls used a false discovery rate-adjusted p below 0.01 and a log2 fold-change threshold of 1. As an exploratory analysis of dynamics, max-normalized trajectories of the 1000 most abundant clonotypes were examined with PCA combined with hierarchical clustering. Each responding clone was given a CD4 or CD8 phenotype based on the CD4+ and CD8+ repertoires, which had been sequenced separately. In TCRdb, the public reads were trimmed at Q25 with fastp and aligned with MiXCR, with productive beta chains retained. Identical CDR3 proteins give one entry, which carries the most common genes and DNA. The V and J calls here are based on TCRdb, not the publication. In this sample the table shows 90,000 to 130,000 distinct CDR3 sequences, 15% to 20% of which occur a single time. The ten biggest clones cover 5% to 6.5% of the sample.

This TCR derives from a young man who had mild COVID-19 (a few samples of this study predate the infection). The sample titles of this study are shuffled in the database, so cell type and time point are left out; the donor was told from shared clones. Sequencing input: PBMCs or a T cell subset sorted from them (not recorded which). The rearranged chain carries TRBV7-2 and TRBJ1-6, with a weak D call of TRBD1 (6 bases match). The base sequence is TGTGCCAGCAGCTTAGTTGGGGGGGCAAATTCACCCCTCCACTTT. Its protein is CASSLVGGANSPLHF.